The rows below give T cell receptor beta chains drawn from one sample of a study of blood T cell repertoires in COVID-19. Generated by immunoSEQ multiplex PCR, the TCRdb table keeps only in-frame clones and is missing some. The table has some 56,000 clones, over 65% seen once. The sample was peripheral blood. The receptors stem from a man at least 80 years old with COVID-19, enrolled during active disease. CDR3s include the opening cysteine and the closing phenylalanine or tryptophan. The D gene is left open where the match is weak. Size is stated for part of the rows, as once, few or many counts, or as a class when the clone is expanded.

>few|TRBV4-2|TRBJ2-2|TRBD1
TGTGCCAGCAGCCAAAACCCTAGGACAGGGAACACCGGGGAGCTGTTTTTT
CASSQNPRTGNTGELFF
>.|TRBV19|TRBJ1-6|TRBD1
TGTGCCAGTAGTCCAGTGACAGGGGGGAATTCACCCCTCCACTTT
CASSPVTGGNSPLHF
>.|TRBV27|TRBJ1-3|.
TGTGCCAGCAGCCCTAACCAGGTGGGCACCATATATTTT
CASSPNQVGTIYF
>.|TRBV5-8|TRBJ1-1|.
TGTGCCAGCAGCTTCCTGGGAGGCGCTTTCTTT
CASSFLGGAFF
>once|TRBV5-8|TRBJ1-4|.
TGTGCCAGCGGAGCTTATCAGGGGAATGAAAAACTGTTTTTT
CASGAYQGNEKLFF
>.|TRBV13|TRBJ1-4|.
TGTGCCAGCAGACCCAGGGAGGGAAAACTGTTTTTT
CASRPREGKLFF
>.|TRBV28|TRBJ1-1|TRBD1
TGTGCCAGCAGTTTAGACGACAGGGGGGCTTTCTTT
CASSLDDRGAFF
>.|TRBV3-1/TRBV3-2|TRBJ1-4|.
TGTGCCAGCAGCCTCCACAGCAATGAAAAACTGTTTTTT
CASSLHSNEKLFF
>medium-sized|TRBV28|TRBJ1-2|.
TGTGCCAGCAGTTCCCAGGGGCATGGCTACACCTTC
CASSSQGHGYTF
>.|TRBV2|TRBJ1-2|TRBD1
TGTGCCAGCAGTGCTTCGGGACAGAACTATGGCTACACCTTC
CASSASGQNYGYTF
>once|TRBV7-6|TRBJ1-3|TRBD1
TGTGCCAGCAGCAAAACAGGGGCCAGCTCTGGAAACACCATATATTTT
CASSKTGASSGNTIYF
>.|TRBV2|TRBJ1-5|.
TGTGCCAGCAGTGGACAGCCCGGTCAGCCCCAGCATTTT
CASSGQPGQPQHF
>.|TRBV7-9|TRBJ1-4|.
TGTGCCAGCAGCTTAGCGGGGGCTGGAGCTAATGAAAAACTGTTTTTT
CASSLAGAGANEKLFF
>.|TRBV7-9|TRBJ1-1|.
TGTGCCAGCAGCCCTACGGGAGGGGGGATGAACACTGAAGCTTTCTTT
CASSPTGGGMNTEAFF
>.|TRBV2|TRBJ2-1|.
TGTGCCACCGGGTTGCTAAGGGAGCAGTTCTTC
CATGLLREQFF
>.|TRBV7-2|TRBJ2-4|TRBD2
TGTGCCAGCAGCGAGACTAGCGGAGACACCAAAAACATTCAGTACTTC
CASSETSGDTKNIQYF
>.|TRBV3-1/TRBV3-2|TRBJ1-3|.
TGTGCCAGCAGCCAAGGCACGAGAGGAAACACCATATATTTT
CASSQGTRGNTIYF
>.|TRBV9|TRBJ1-2|TRBD1
TGTGCCAGCAGCGACCGGACAGGGGGAATGGATGGCTACACCTTC
CASSDRTGGMDGYTF
>.|TRBV5-1|TRBJ1-1|.
TGCGCCAGCACCCCCCGGGGGGATGTCGGAACTGAAGCTTTCTTT
CASTPRGDVGTEAFF
>.|TRBV7-2|TRBJ1-3|.
TGTGCCAGCAGCACAGTGACTGGAAACACCATATATTTT
CASSTVTGNTIYF
>.|TRBV7-2|TRBJ2-5|TRBD1
TGTGCCAGCACCTTAGGGCAGGGGGCGTGGGAGACCCAGTACTTC
CASTLGQGAWETQYF
>once|TRBV5-5|TRBJ1-1|.
TGTGCCAGCAGCTTGGGGGTAGGGGCAGGGGAGAACACTGAAGCTTTCTTT
CASSLGVGAGENTEAFF
>.|TRBV10-3|TRBJ1-5|.
TGTGCCATCGCGGAAGGGGGGGAAGGGCCCCAGCATTTT
CAIAEGGEGPQHF
>.|TRBV12-5|TRBJ2-2|TRBD2
TGTGCTAGTGGGACTAGCGGGGGGGCCGGGGAGCTGTTTTTT
CASGTSGGAGELFF
>.|TRBV27|TRBJ2-1|TRBD2
TGTGCCAGCAGTTTATCGGGGCGGGGGGCCTACAATGAGCAGTTCTTC
CASSLSGRGAYNEQFF
>few|TRBV4-1|TRBJ2-1|TRBD2
TGCGCCAGCAGCCAAGAGGGGTTAGCGGGGAGCTCCTACAATGAGCAGTTCTTC
CASSQEGLAGSSYNEQFF
>few|TRBV5-4|TRBJ1-1|.
TGTGCCAGCAGCTTGGATTCTCTGAACACTGAAGCTTTCTTT
CASSLDSLNTEAFF
>.|TRBV9|TRBJ2-3|TRBD1
TGTGCCAGCAGCGTCTACAGGGGCCAAGGAACAGATACGCAGTATTTT
CASSVYRGQGTDTQYF
>few|TRBV6-5|TRBJ1-5|.
TGTGCCAGCAGTCCAGGGGTGCAGGTCTATCAGCCCCAGCATTTT
CASSPGVQVYQPQHF
>.|TRBV5-6|TRBJ2-1|.
TGTGCCAGCAGCTTGATCCAGGGGTCGAGCAATGAGCAGTTCTTC
CASSLIQGSSNEQFF
>.|TRBV6-5|TRBJ2-1|TRBD1
TGTGCCAGTTCAGGGGGAGCAACCTACAATGAGCAGTTCTTC
CASSGGATYNEQFF
>.|TRBV10-3|TRBJ1-3|.
TGTGCCACCTCCTCTGGAAACACCATATATTTT
CATSSGNTIYF
>.|TRBV6-5|TRBJ1-5|.
TGTGCCAGCAGTTATCAGGGTGGTAGCAATCAGCCCCAGCATTTT
CASSYQGGSNQPQHF
>.|TRBV7-9|TRBJ1-4|.
TGTGCCAGCAGCCCCCTCACATCAGGAGAAAAACTGTTTTTT
CASSPLTSGEKLFF
>once|TRBV2|TRBJ1-5|TRBD1
TGTGCCAGCAGCGGACAGGACAATCAGCCCCAGCATTTT
CASSGQDNQPQHF
>.|TRBV5-1|TRBJ2-3|TRBD1
TGCGCCAGCAGCTTGGGACAGGGATTCACAGATACGCAGTATTTT
CASSLGQGFTDTQYF
>.|TRBV11-2|TRBJ2-2|.
TGTGCCAGCAGGCGAGAGTTCACCGGGGAGCTGTTTTTT
CASRREFTGELFF
>once|TRBV3-1/TRBV3-2|TRBJ2-3|.
TGTGCCAGCAGCCCTGCCCACGGCGGCATCACAGATACGCAGTATTTT
CASSPAHGGITDTQYF
>.|TRBV7-8|TRBJ1-4|.
TGTGCCAGCAGCTTATTTCCGGGGGCAACTAATGAAAAACTGTTTTTT
CASSLFPGATNEKLFF
>few|TRBV7-2|TRBJ2-1|TRBD1
TGTGCCAGCAGCTTAAACCCCCAGGGACAGGGCTCCTACAATGAGCAGTTCTTC
CASSLNPQGQGSYNEQFF